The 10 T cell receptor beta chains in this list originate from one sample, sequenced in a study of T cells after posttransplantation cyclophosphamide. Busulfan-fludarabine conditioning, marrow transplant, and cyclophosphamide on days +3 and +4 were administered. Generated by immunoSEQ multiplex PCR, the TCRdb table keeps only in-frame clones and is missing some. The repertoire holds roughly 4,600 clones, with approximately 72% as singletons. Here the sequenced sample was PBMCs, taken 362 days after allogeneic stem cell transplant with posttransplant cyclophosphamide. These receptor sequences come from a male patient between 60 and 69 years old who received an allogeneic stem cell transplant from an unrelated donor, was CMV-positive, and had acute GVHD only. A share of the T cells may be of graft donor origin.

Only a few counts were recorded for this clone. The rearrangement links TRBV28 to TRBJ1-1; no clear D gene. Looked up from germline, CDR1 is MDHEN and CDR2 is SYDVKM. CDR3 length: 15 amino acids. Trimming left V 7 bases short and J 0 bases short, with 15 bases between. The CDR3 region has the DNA TGTGCCAGCATAATGGCGGGCGGAATGAACACTGAAGCTTTCTTT. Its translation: CASIMAGGMNTEAFF.

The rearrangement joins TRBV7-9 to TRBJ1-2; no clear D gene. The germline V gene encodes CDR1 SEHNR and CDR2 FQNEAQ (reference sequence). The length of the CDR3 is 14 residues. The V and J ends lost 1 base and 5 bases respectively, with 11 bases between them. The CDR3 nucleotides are TGTGCCAGCAGCTTAGATCAGGCTTCTTATGGCTACACCTTC. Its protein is CASSLDQASYGYTF.

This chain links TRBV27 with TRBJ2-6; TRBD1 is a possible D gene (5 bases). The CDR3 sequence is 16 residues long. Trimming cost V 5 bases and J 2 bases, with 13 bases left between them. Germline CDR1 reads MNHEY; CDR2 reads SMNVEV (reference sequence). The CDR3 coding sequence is TGTGCCAGCAGTCCTATACAAGGGGCTGGGGCCAACGTCCTGACTTTC. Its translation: CASSPIQGAGANVLTF.

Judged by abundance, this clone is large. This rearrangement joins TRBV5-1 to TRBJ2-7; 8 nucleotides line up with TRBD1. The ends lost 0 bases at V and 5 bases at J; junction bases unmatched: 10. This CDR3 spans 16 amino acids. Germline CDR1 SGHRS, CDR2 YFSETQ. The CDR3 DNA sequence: TGCGCCAGCAGCTTGGGCTCGGACAGGGTCAAAGACGAGCAGTACTTC. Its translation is CASSLGSDRVKDEQYF.

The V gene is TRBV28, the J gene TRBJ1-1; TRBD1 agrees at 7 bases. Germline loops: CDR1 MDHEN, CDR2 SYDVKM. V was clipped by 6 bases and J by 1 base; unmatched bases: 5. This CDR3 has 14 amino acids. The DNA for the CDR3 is TGTGCCAGCAGGGGGACAGAGAGGAACACTGAAGCTTTCTTT. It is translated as CASRGTERNTEAFF.

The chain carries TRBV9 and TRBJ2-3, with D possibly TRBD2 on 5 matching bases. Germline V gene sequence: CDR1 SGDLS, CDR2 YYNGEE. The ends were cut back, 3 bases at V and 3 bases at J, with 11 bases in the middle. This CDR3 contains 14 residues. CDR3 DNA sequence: TGTGCCAGCAGCGCGCGGGCTCCAACAGATACGCAGTATTTT. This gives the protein CASSARAPTDTQYF.

CDR3 bases: TGCAGCGTTCTACCGGGACAGGGGTTCTACGAGCAGTACTTC. Translation gives CSVLPGQGFYEQYF. This rearrangement joins TRBV29-1 to TRBJ2-7, with 10 bases identical to TRBD1. This CDR3 spans 14 amino acids. V lost 5 bases, J lost 3 bases, and 7 bases stayed unmatched. Germline-derived CDR1 and CDR2 are SQVTM and ANQGSEA.

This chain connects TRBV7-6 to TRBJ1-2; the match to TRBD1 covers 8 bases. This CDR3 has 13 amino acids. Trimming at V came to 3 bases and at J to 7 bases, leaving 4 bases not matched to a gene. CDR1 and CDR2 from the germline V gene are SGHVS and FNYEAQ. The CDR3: CASSLDRELGYTF. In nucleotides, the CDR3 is TGTGCCAGCAGCTTGGACAGGGAACTTGGCTACACCTTC.

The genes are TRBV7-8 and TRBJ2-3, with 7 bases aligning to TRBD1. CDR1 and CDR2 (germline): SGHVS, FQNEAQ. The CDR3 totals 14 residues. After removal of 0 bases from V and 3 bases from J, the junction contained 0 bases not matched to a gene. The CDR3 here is CASSLATGTDTQYF. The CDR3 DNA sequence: TGTGCCAGCAGCTTAGCGACAGGGACAGATACGCAGTATTTT.

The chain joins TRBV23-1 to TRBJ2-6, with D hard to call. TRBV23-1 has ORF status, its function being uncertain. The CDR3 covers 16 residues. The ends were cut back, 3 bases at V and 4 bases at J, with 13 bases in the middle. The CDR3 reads CASSHPLPRGANVLTF. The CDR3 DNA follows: TGCGCCAGCAGTCACCCGCTCCCCCGGGGGGCCAACGTCCTGACTTTC.